The TCR beta chain described here comes from a study of control samples from healthy donors and cancer patients. V was cut by 1 base and J by 7 bases, with 15 bases left in between. This CDR3 region has 15 residues. CDR1 is SGHTS and CDR2 is YDEGEE in the germline V gene. Sequencing was performed with immunoSEQ multiplex PCR; in TCRdb, only in-frame clones are kept and a portion is missing. The data hold around 150,000 clones, with approximately 90% observed a single time. The J gene is TRBJ2-1, the V gene TRBV5-8; tentatively, D is TRBD1 or TRBD2 (5 bases each). The receptor comes from a man under 40 in good health. The sample was blood. CDR3: CASSLSRGPGNEQFF. In nucleotides, the CDR3 is TGTGCCAGCAGCTTGAGTAGGGGCCCGGGGAATGAGCAGTTCTTC.